This record looks at one T cell receptor beta chain sequence and its context. Its specificity is unknown. The record originates from a study of identifying expanded T cells in peripheral blood. Study-wide findings and caveats: Approximately two-week clone count variance significantly increased as total template count grew.

Clones were read by immunoSEQ multiplex PCR, and TCRdb kept only the in-frame ones, dropping some. Of 130,000 or so clones listed, around 84% are singletons. This receptor was identified in a person between 18 and 75 years old in good health. The sequenced material came from blood.

CDR3 DNA: TGTGCCAGCAGTGAATGGGGATCCCCCCCCCATCAGCCCCAGCATTTT. It specifies CASSEWGSPPHQPQHF. V gene TRBV2 combines with J gene TRBJ1-5, with no clear D. This CDR3 is built from 16 residues. Germline lookup yields CDR1 SNHLY and CDR2 FYNNEI. V gave up 2 bases and J gave up 5 bases, with 16 bases separating them.